This T cell receptor (beta chain) came from a study of blood T cells in healthy people across ages. CDR1 and CDR2 (germline): SGDLS, YYNGEE. J gave up 4 bases and V 0 bases, and 10 bases lay outside the gene matches. The CDR3 is 17 residues long. Overall study results and limits: Fewer expanded clones and more diversity marked long-lived versus aged donors.

A note on this clonotype: Its specificity is unknown.

The use of a sample-barcoded 5' primer and a J-beta primer mix characterized a second PCR of about 7 to 12 cycles. Each CDR3 protein gets one entry after TCRdb re-called the 5' RACE reads with MiXCR. This table has hundreds of thousands of distinct CDR3 sequences, nearly 60% appearing once. This clonotype was obtained from a man aged 25 to 45 in good health. The sequencing sample was made of blood. The chain combines TRBV9 with TRBJ2-3, with TRBD2 matching 8 bases. The CDR3 DNA reads as TGTGCCAGCAGCGTAGCTAAGGAACGGGAGGGACCAGATACGCAGTATTTT. As protein: CASSVAKEREGPDTQYF.